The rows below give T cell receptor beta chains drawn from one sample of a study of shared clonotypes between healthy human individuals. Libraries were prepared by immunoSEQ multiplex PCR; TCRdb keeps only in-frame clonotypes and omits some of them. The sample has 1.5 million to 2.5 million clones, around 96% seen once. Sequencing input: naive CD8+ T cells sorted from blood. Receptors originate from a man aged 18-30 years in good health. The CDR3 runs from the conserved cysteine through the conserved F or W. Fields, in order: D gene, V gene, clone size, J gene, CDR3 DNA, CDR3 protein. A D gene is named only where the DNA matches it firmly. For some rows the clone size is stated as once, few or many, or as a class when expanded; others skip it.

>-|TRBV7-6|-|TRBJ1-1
TGTGCCAGCAGCCCCTCTGCGGGGGGGAGGACTGAAGCTTTCTTT
CASSPSAGGRTEAFF
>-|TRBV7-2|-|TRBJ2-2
TGTGCCAGCAGCCCTCTGGTTCGAGGCTCCGGGGAGCTGTTTTTT
CASSPLVRGSGELFF
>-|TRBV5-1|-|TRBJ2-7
TGCGCCAGCAGCTTTGGGGGTGGGGACTACGAGCAGTACTTC
CASSFGGGDYEQYF
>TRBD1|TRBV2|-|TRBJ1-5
TGTGCCACTTTAGACCCGGGACAGCCTAATCAGCCCCAGCATTTT
CATLDPGQPNQPQHF
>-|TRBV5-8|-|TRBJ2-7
TGTGCCAGCAGCGTCGGAGGGGGTTACGAGCAGTACTTC
CASSVGGGYEQYF
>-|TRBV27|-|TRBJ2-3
TGTGCCAGCAGTTTGAACGCAGATACGCAGTATTTT
CASSLNADTQYF
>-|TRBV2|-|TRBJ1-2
TGTGCCAGCGGGGGACTGGGGGGCTACACCTTC
CASGGLGGYTF
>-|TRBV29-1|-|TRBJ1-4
TGCAGCGTCATTGTGGATGAAAAACTGTTTTTT
CSVIVDEKLFF
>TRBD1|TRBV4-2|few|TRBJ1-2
TGTGCCAGCAGCCAATGGACAGGGGACTATGGCTACACCTTC
CASSQWTGDYGYTF
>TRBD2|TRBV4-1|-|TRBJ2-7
TGCGCCAGCAGCCAGATCGGGACTAGCGGGGGCTACGAGCAGTACTTC
CASSQIGTSGGYEQYF
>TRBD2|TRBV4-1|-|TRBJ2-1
TGCGCCAGCAGCTTACGACTAGCGGGGCCCTACAATGAGCAGTTCTTC
CASSLRLAGPYNEQFF
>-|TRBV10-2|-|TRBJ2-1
TGCGCCAGCAGTGCGGGGAGGGGGGACTCCTACAATGAGCAGTTCTTC
CASSAGRGDSYNEQFF
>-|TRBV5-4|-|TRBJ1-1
TGTGCCAGCAGCTGGGACATGGGATTGAACACTGAAGCTTTCTTT
CASSWDMGLNTEAFF
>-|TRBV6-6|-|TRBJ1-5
TGTGCCAGCAGTATACCATGGGGGCTCAGCGCCCAGCATTTT
CASSIPWGLSAQHF
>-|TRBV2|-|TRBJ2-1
TGTGCCAGCAGGGAGGACAATGAGCAGTTCTTC
CASREDNEQFF
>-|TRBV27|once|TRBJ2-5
TGTGCCAGCAGTTTAGGGCCTGCAGAGACCCAGTACTTC
CASSLGPAETQYF
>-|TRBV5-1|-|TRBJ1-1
TGCGCCAGCAGCCTAGACGGGGGAGGGATATCCACTGAAGCTTTCTTT
CASSLDGGGISTEAFF
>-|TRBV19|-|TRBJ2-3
TGTGCCACTACCGACATTTACACAGATACGCAGTATTTT
CATTDIYTDTQYF
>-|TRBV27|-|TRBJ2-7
TGTGCCAGCAGCCTGGACGTCTCCTACGAGCAGTACTTC
CASSLDVSYEQYF
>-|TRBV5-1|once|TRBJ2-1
TGCGCCAGCAGCTTATCAGGGATTGATGAGCAGTTCTTC
CASSLSGIDEQFF
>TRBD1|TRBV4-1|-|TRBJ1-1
TGCGCCAGCAGCCCGGAACCGGGACAGACCCGAGAAGCTTTCTTT
CASSPEPGQTREAFF
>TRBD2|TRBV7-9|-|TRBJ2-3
TGTGCCAGCAGCTTAACGGGACTAGCGGGGAACACAGATACGCAGTATTTT
CASSLTGLAGNTDTQYF
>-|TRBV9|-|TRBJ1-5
TGTGCCAGCAGCCAAGGGGATAGCAATCAGCCCCAGCATTTT
CASSQGDSNQPQHF
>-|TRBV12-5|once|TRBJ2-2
TGTGCTAGTGCCGAACCTTCGGGCGGTATCACCGGGGAGCTGTTTTTT
CASAEPSGGITGELFF
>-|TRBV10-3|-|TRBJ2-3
TGTGCCATCAGTGAGTCACGGGGGTCCACAGATACGCAGTATTTT
CAISESRGSTDTQYF
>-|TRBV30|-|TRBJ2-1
TGTGCCTGGAGTGTCCAGGGCCAGAATGAGCAGTTCTTC
CAWSVQGQNEQFF